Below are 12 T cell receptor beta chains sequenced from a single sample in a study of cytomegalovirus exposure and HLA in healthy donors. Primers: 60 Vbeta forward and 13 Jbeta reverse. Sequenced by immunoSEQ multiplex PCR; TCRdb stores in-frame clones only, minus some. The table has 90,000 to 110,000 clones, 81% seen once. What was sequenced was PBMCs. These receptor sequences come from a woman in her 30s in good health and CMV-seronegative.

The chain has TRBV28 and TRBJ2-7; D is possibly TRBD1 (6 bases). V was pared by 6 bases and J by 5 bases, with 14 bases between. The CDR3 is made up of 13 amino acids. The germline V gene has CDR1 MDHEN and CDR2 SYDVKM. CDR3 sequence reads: CASRQQGTHEQYF. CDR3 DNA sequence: TGTGCCAGCAGGCAACAGGGTACCCACGAGCAGTACTTC.

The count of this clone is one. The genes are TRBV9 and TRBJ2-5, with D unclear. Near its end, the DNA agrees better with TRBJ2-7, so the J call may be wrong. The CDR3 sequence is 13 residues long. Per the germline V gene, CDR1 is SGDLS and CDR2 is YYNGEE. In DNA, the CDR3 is TGTGCCAGCAGCGCGCCGCACTCCTACGAGCAGTACTTC. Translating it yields CASSAPHSYEQYF.

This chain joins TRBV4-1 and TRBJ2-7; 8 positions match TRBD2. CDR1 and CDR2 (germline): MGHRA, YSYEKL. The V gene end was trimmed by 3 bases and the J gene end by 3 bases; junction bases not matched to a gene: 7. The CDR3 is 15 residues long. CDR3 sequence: CASSQSGAGGYEQYF. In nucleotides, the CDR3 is TGCGCCAGCAGCCAGTCGGGGGCGGGGGGCTACGAGCAGTACTTC.

CDR3 in DNA: TGTGCAAGTCGCTTGGGACTGGAGGGTCCGGGGGCCAACGTCCTGACTTTC. This sequence encodes CASRLGLEGPGANVLTF. V is TRBV12-2 and J is TRBJ2-6; TRBD2 reflects the table's D call only, with no check against the DNA. TRBV12-2 constitutes a pseudogene. The CDR3 consists of 17 residues.

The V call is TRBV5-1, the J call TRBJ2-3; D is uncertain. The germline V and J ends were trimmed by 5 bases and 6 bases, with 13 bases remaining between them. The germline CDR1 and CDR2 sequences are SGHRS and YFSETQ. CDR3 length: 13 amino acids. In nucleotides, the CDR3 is TGCGCCAGCAGTATCGCCCCTATGGATACGCAGTATTTT. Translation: CASSIAPMDTQYF.

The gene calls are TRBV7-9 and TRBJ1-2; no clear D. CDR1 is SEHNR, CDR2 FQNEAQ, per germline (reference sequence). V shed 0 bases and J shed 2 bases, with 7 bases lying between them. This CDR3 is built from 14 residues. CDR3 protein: CASSLAEGNYGYTF. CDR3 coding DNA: TGTGCCAGCAGCTTAGCGGAGGGAAACTATGGCTACACCTTC.

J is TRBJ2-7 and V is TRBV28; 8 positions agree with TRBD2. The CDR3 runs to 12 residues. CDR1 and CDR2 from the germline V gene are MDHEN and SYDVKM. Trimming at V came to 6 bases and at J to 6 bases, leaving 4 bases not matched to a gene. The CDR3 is CASSGTRGEQYF. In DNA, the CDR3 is TGTGCCAGCAGCGGGACTAGAGGCGAGCAGTACTTC.

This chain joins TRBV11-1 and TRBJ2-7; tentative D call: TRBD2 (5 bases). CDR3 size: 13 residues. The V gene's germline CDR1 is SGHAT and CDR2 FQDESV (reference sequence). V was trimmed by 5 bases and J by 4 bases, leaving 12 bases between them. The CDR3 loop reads CASSLGSQYEQYF. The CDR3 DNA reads TGTGCCAGCAGCCTAGGGAGTCAGTACGAGCAGTACTTC. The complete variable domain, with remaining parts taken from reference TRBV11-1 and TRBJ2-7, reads EAEVAQSPRYKITEKSQAVAFWCDPISGHATLYWYRQILGQGPELLVQFQDESVVDDSQLPKDRFSAERLKGVDSTLKIQPAELGDSAMYLCASSLGSQYEQYFGPGTRLTVT.

The CDR3 nucleotides are TGTGCCAGCAGTCTGGGACTAGCGGGGAACAATGAGCAGTTCTTC. Amino acid sequence: CASSLGLAGNNEQFF. The chain recombines TRBV27 with TRBJ2-1, with 13 bases matching TRBD2. CDR1 is MNHEY and CDR2 is SMNVEV in the germline V gene (reference sequence). The CDR3 sequence is 15 residues long. The ends lost 5 bases at V and 5 bases at J; junction bases unmatched: 3.

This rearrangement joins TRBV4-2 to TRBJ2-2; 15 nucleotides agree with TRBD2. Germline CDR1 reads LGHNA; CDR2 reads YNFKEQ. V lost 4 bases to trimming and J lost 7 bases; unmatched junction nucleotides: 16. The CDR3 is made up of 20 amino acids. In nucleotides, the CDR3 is TGTGCCAGCAGCCCGAGCCCCGGACTAGCGGGGGGGGCAACGGGCGGGGAGCTGTTTTTT. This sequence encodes CASSPSPGLAGGATGGELFF.

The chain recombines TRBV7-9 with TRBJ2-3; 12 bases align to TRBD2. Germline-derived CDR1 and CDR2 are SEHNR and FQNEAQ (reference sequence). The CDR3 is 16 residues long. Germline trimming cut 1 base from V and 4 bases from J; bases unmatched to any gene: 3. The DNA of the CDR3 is TGTGCCAGCAGCTTAGGACTAGCGGGAGAAGCAGATACGCAGTATTTT. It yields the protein CASSLGLAGEADTQYF. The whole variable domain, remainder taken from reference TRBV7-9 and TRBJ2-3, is DTGVSQNPRHKITKRGQNVTFRCDPISEHNRLYWYRQTLGQGPEFLTYFQNEAQLEKSRLLSDRFSAERPKGSFSTLEIQRTEQGDSAMYLCASSLGLAGEADTQYFGPGTRLTVL.

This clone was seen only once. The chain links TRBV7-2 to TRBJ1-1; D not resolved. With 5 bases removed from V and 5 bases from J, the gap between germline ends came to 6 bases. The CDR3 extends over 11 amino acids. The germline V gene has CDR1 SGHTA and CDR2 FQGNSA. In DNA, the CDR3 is TGTGCCAGCAGCCCTAGAACTGAAGCTTTCTTT. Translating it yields CASSPRTEAFF.